Listed below are T cell receptor beta chains from one sample, sequenced in a study of T cells after yellow fever vaccination. TCRdb re-analysed the 5' RACE reads in MiXCR, keeping a single row per CDR3 protein. This sample has about 320,000 distinct CDR3 sequences, with 4% to 5.5% found just once. The sample was PBMCs, taken 15 days after the yellow fever booster vaccination. These TCRs come from a man younger than 35 who received the YFV17D yellow fever vaccine. Each CDR3 is given with its conserved first and last residue. The D gene is left open where the match is weak. Where a row states a size, it is once, few, many or the class of an expanded clone; other rows omit it.

D gene | J gene | CDR3 length | clone size | V gene | CDR3 DNA | CDR3 protein
- | TRBJ2-7 | 11 | - | TRBV23-1 | TGCGCCAGCGGGTTTTCCTACGAGCAGTACTTC | CASGFSYEQYF
- | TRBJ1-2 | 13 | many | TRBV6-5 | TGTGCCAGCACAACCGGGACCGAATATGGCTACACCTTC | CASTTGTEYGYTF
- | TRBJ1-2 | 13 | few | TRBV7-8 | TGTGCCAGCAGCTTAGGATTTCCAGGTGGCTACACCTTC | CASSLGFPGGYTF
TRBD1 | TRBJ1-3 | 17 | few | TRBV12-3/TRBV12-4 | TGTGCCAGCAGTTTTACCCAGAGGACAGGGTCTGGAAACACCATATATTTT | CASSFTQRTGSGNTIYF
- | TRBJ1-6 | 15 | many | TRBV18 | TGTGCCAGCTCACCGAAGAGCTCCTATAATTCACCCCTCCACTTT | CASSPKSSYNSPLHF
- | TRBJ2-2 | 17 | - | TRBV4-1 | TGCGCCAGCAGCCAAGGGATTCCTAATCTGGCCACCGGGGAGCTGTTTTTT | CASSQGIPNLATGELFF
- | TRBJ1-5 | 16 | many | TRBV6-9 | TGTGCCAGCAGTTATTCGGGGACTTATAGCAATCAGCCCCAGCATTTT | CASSYSGTYSNQPQHF
- | TRBJ2-7 | 12 | few | TRBV5-1 | TGCGCCAGCAGCTTACCTCGAGAGGAGCAGTACTTC | CASSLPREEQYF
TRBD1 | TRBJ2-7 | 14 | - | TRBV5-4 | TGTGCCAGCAGCCATCGACAGGGGGCAAATGAGCAGTACTTC | CASSHRQGANEQYF
TRBD2 | TRBJ2-3 | 16 | - | TRBV7-2 | TGTGCCAGCAGCTCCCCTAGCGGGGGGGCCGAAGATACGCAGTATTTT | CASSSPSGGAEDTQYF
- | TRBJ1-2 | 14 | few | TRBV4-1 | TGCGCCAGCAGCCAAGACAGGGTTTGGTATGGCTACACCTTC | CASSQDRVWYGYTF